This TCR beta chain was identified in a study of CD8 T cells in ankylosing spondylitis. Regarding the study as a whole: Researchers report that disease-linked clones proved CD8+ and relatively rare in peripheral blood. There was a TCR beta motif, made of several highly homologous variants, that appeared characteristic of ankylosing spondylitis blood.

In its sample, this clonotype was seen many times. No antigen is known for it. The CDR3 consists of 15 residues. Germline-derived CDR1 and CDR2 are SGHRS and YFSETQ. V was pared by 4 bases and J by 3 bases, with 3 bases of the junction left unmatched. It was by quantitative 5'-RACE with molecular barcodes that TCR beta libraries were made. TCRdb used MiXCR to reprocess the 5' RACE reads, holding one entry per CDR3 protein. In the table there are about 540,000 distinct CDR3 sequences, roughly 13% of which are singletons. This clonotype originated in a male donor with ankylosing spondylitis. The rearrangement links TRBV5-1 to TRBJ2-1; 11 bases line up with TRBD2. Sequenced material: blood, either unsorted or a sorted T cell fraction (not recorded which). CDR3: CASSPGLADYNEQFF. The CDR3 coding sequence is TGCGCCAGCAGCCCGGGACTAGCGGACTACAATGAGCAGTTCTTC.